These T cell receptor beta chains were read from a single sample in a study of T cells in Graves' hyperthyroidism and ophthalmopathy. TCRdb passed the multiplex PCR reads through MiXCR, listing each CDR3 protein once. Seen here are fewer than 900,000 distinct CDR3 sequences, 18% observed once, and the top ten hold over 15%. The specimen sequenced was blood. The receptor source for this set is a woman aged 45-60 years with Graves' hyperthyroidism that later progressed to Graves' ophthalmopathy. Both conserved end residues are part of each CDR3. The D gene is left open where the match is weak. Only some rows state a clone size, as once, few, many or a class for expanded clones.

abundance: many; v_gene: TRBV9; j_gene: TRBJ1-2; d_gene: TRBD1; CDR3nt: TGTGCCAGCAGCGAAGGGACAGGGGACTATGGCTACACCTTC; CDR3aa: CASSEGTGDYGYTF
abundance: many; v_gene: TRBV3-1; j_gene: TRBJ1-1; d_gene: NA; CDR3nt: TGTGCCAGCAGCCAAGATCAGGGGTGGTACACTGAAGCTTTCTTT; CDR3aa: CASSQDQGWYTEAFF
abundance: NA; v_gene: TRBV11-2; j_gene: TRBJ1-2; d_gene: NA; CDR3nt: TGTGCCAGCAGCTTAGGACAGACGGGCGGCTACACCTTC; CDR3aa: CASSLGQTGGYTF
abundance: many; v_gene: TRBV11-2; j_gene: TRBJ1-1; d_gene: TRBD1; CDR3nt: TGTGCCAGCAGCTTCACAGGGGACTTGAACACTGAAGCTTTCTTT; CDR3aa: CASSFTGDLNTEAFF
abundance: many; v_gene: TRBV2; j_gene: TRBJ1-4; d_gene: NA; CDR3nt: TGTGCCAGCCGCCCGAGTTCAACTAATGAAAAACTGTTTTTT; CDR3aa: CASRPSSTNEKLFF
abundance: few; v_gene: TRBV3-1; j_gene: TRBJ2-5; d_gene: NA; CDR3nt: TGTGCCAGCAGCCCGCCCCTAGCGCCGGAAGAGACCCAGTACTTC; CDR3aa: CASSPPLAPEETQYF
abundance: many; v_gene: TRBV7-9; j_gene: TRBJ2-7; d_gene: TRBD1; CDR3nt: TGTGCCAGCAGGAGCGACGGGACAGGGGGCTACGAGCAGTACTTC; CDR3aa: CASRSDGTGGYEQYF
abundance: many; v_gene: TRBV11-2; j_gene: TRBJ2-2; d_gene: NA; CDR3nt: TGTGCCAGCAGCTTTCGACTAGGGCAAAACACCGGGGAGCTGTTTTTT; CDR3aa: CASSFRLGQNTGELFF
abundance: NA; v_gene: TRBV12-3/TRBV12-4; j_gene: TRBJ2-7; d_gene: NA; CDR3nt: TGTGCCAGCAGTCGCGGCTACTACGAGCAGTACTTC; CDR3aa: CASSRGYYEQYF
abundance: few; v_gene: TRBV27; j_gene: TRBJ1-1; d_gene: NA; CDR3nt: TGTGCCAGCAGACACCTTGACCCGGTATTGAACACTGAAGCTTTCTTT; CDR3aa: CASRHLDPVLNTEAFF
abundance: few; v_gene: TRBV6-1; j_gene: TRBJ2-7; d_gene: NA; CDR3nt: TGTGCCAGCAGGACGTCCTACCTCTACGAGCAGTACTTC; CDR3aa: CASRTSYLYEQYF
abundance: NA; v_gene: TRBV19; j_gene: TRBJ2-5; d_gene: NA; CDR3nt: TGTGCCAGCAGGGGAGCGCTAGAGACCCAGTACTTC; CDR3aa: CASRGALETQYF
abundance: many; v_gene: TRBV30; j_gene: TRBJ2-4; d_gene: NA; CDR3nt: TGTGCCTGGAGTGTCCTAGGACAGTCGTTGAAAAACATTCAGTACTTC; CDR3aa: CAWSVLGQSLKNIQYF
abundance: many; v_gene: TRBV12-3/TRBV12-4; j_gene: TRBJ1-1; d_gene: NA; CDR3nt: TGTGCCAGCAGCCGCCGTGGTGGCTCGGGCACTGAAGCTTTCTTT; CDR3aa: CASSRRGGSGTEAFF
abundance: many; v_gene: TRBV12-3/TRBV12-4; j_gene: TRBJ1-2; d_gene: TRBD1; CDR3nt: TGTGCCAGCAGTCCAGGGACAGGGGGGAATGGCTACACCTTC; CDR3aa: CASSPGTGGNGYTF
abundance: few; v_gene: TRBV5-1; j_gene: TRBJ2-5; d_gene: NA; CDR3nt: TGCGCCAGCGCCACCGAGGTGGGCGTTGAGACCCAGTACTTC; CDR3aa: CASATEVGVETQYF
abundance: few; v_gene: TRBV20-1; j_gene: TRBJ2-7; d_gene: TRBD2; CDR3nt: TGCAGTGCTAGGATGCTAGCGGGGGTCTACGAGCAGTACTTC; CDR3aa: CSARMLAGVYEQYF
abundance: many; v_gene: TRBV12-3/TRBV12-4; j_gene: TRBJ1-5; d_gene: TRBD1; CDR3nt: TGTGCCAGCATCGGGACAGGGGTTCAGCCCCAGCATTTT; CDR3aa: CASIGTGVQPQHF
abundance: NA; v_gene: TRBV19; j_gene: TRBJ2-2; d_gene: NA; CDR3nt: TGTGCCAGTACTATCTTAGTTGGTTTTGGGGAGCTGTTTTTT; CDR3aa: CASTILVGFGELFF
abundance: few; v_gene: TRBV18; j_gene: TRBJ1-5; d_gene: TRBD1; CDR3nt: TGTGCCAGCTCCCATAACGACAGGGACAGGAATCAGCCCCAGCATTTT; CDR3aa: CASSHNDRDRNQPQHF
abundance: many; v_gene: TRBV20-1; j_gene: TRBJ2-3; d_gene: NA; CDR3nt: TGCAGTGCTAGAAGGTCCCTCAGCACAGATACGCAGTATTTT; CDR3aa: CSARRSLSTDTQYF
abundance: many; v_gene: TRBV6-1; j_gene: TRBJ2-1; d_gene: NA; CDR3nt: TGTGCCAGCAGTTGGAGGGCACCCATCGCATACAATGAGCAGTTCTTC; CDR3aa: CASSWRAPIAYNEQFF
abundance: few; v_gene: TRBV27; j_gene: TRBJ1-1; d_gene: TRBD1; CDR3nt: TGTGCCAGCAGTTTCATCCCGGGACAGGGGAACACTGAAGCTTTCTTT; CDR3aa: CASSFIPGQGNTEAFF
abundance: few; v_gene: TRBV27; j_gene: TRBJ2-5; d_gene: NA; CDR3nt: TGTGCCAGCAGTGACCGGGGAGCAGGCGAGACCCAGTACTTC; CDR3aa: CASSDRGAGETQYF
abundance: NA; v_gene: TRBV12-3/TRBV12-4; j_gene: TRBJ1-2; d_gene: TRBD1; CDR3nt: TGTGCCAGCAGTTTTAGGGACAGGTATGGCTACACCTTC; CDR3aa: CASSFRDRYGYTF
abundance: many; v_gene: TRBV18; j_gene: TRBJ2-5; d_gene: TRBD1; CDR3nt: TGTGCCAGCTCACCGGTGACAGGGGAAGAGACCCAGTACTTC; CDR3aa: CASSPVTGEETQYF
abundance: NA; v_gene: TRBV12-3/TRBV12-4; j_gene: TRBJ1-2; d_gene: TRBD1; CDR3nt: TGTGCCAGCACCCGCCGGGACAGCTATGGCTACACCTTC; CDR3aa: CASTRRDSYGYTF
abundance: few; v_gene: TRBV20-1; j_gene: TRBJ1-2; d_gene: NA; CDR3nt: TGCAGTGCTAGTCAGAGGGGCTATGGCTACACCTTC; CDR3aa: CSASQRGYGYTF
abundance: many; v_gene: TRBV11-2; j_gene: TRBJ2-5; d_gene: TRBD1; CDR3nt: TGTGCCAGCAGCTCCTGGACAGGGTGGCTGGAGACCCAGTACTTC; CDR3aa: CASSSWTGWLETQYF